A single sample is the source of the 18 T cell receptor beta chains below, sequenced in a study of T cell repertoires in ileal Crohn's disease. Here immunoSEQ multiplex PCR was the method, and the copy in TCRdb shows in-frame clones only, minus some. The sample contains tens of thousands of clones, around 80% of which appear only once. The source material was ileal tissue. Receptors were obtained from an adult with Crohn's disease.

J is TRBJ2-5 and V is TRBV11-3; D possibly corresponds to TRBD2 (6 bases). The germline gives CDR1 SGHNT, CDR2 YENEEA. V dropped 3 bases and J dropped 5 bases, with 10 bases sitting between them. This CDR3 spans 13 amino acids. CDR3 protein: CASSFGSGETQYF. The CDR3, as DNA: TGTGCCAGCAGCTTTGGTAGCGGTGAGACCCAGTACTTC.

The rearrangement uses TRBV10-3 and TRBJ1-1; D is possibly TRBD1 (5 bases). Germline lookup yields CDR1 ENHRY and CDR2 SYGVKD. V was cut by 0 bases and J by 7 bases, with 12 bases left in between. This CDR3 is 14 amino acids long. CDR3 nucleotide sequence: TGTGCCATCAGTGAGTCGAGCAGGGAAGTTGAAGCTTTCTTT. Translation: CAISESSREVEAFF.

The gene calls are TRBV5-1 and TRBJ1-1; unclear D gene. The CDR3 extends over 12 amino acids. Germline loops: CDR1 SGHRS, CDR2 YFSETQ. The V gene lost 2 bases and the J gene lost 7 bases, with 9 bases spanning the gap. The CDR3 loop reads CASSFANSEAFF. The CDR3 region has the DNA TGCGCCAGCAGCTTTGCGAATAGTGAAGCTTTCTTT.

This chain connects TRBV19 to TRBJ1-2, with D unclear. Germline V lookup: CDR1 LNHDA, CDR2 SQIVND (reference sequence). This CDR3 is built from 15 residues. Between the trimmed V and J ends, which lost 3 bases and 1 base, there was a span of 12 bases. Here the CDR3 DNA reads TGTGCCAGTAGTATCGCGGTCGGAAGTAACTATGGCTACACCTTC. The encoded protein is CASSIAVGSNYGYTF.

V and J are TRBV5-4 and TRBJ1-1; D uncertain. The V gene lost 2 bases and the J gene lost 1 base, with 9 bases spanning the gap. The CDR3 is 14 residues long. CDR1 and CDR2 (germline): SGHNT, YYREEE (reference sequence). For the CDR3, the DNA is TGTGCCAGCAGCTTAACGGCAGGGAACACTGAAGCTTTCTTT. It codes for CASSLTAGNTEAFF.

Written as DNA, the CDR3 is TGTGCCAGCTCCCAGGGACAGGGGGCGACTGGAAACACCATATATTTT. Translated: CASSQGQGATGNTIYF. The chain carries TRBV18 and TRBJ1-3, with 12 bases aligning to TRBD1. Germline V CDR1 and CDR2: KGHSH, LQKENI. Trimming took 6 bases from V and 2 from J; bases not matched to a gene: 5. The CDR3 spans 16 residues.

The rearrangement links TRBV4-2 to TRBJ1-1; no clear D. Germline CDR1 is LGHNA and CDR2 is YNFKEQ. Deletions cut 2 bases from V and 4 bases from J, with 11 bases between. This CDR3 is 14 amino acids long. The CDR3: CASSQTTGGTEAFF. As DNA, the CDR3 is TGTGCCAGCAGCCAAACGACGGGTGGCACTGAAGCTTTCTTT.

The chain recombines TRBV7-2 with TRBJ2-5; 7 nucleotides agree with TRBD2. Germline lookup yields CDR1 SGHTA and CDR2 FQGNSA. V gave up 3 bases and J gave up 3 bases; unmatched junction bases: 7. The CDR3 is made up of 15 amino acids. The CDR3 here is CASSFIGLGEETQYF. The DNA for the CDR3 is TGTGCCAGCAGCTTCATCGGACTAGGGGAAGAGACCCAGTACTTC.

The V call is TRBV5-1, the J call TRBJ2-7; a possible D gene is TRBD2 (5 bases). Per germline, CDR1 SGHRS and CDR2 YFSETQ. Deletions cut 4 bases from V and 1 base from J, with 12 bases between. This CDR3 is built from 14 residues. The CDR3 here is CASSAWTGSYEQYF. CDR3 bases: TGCGCCAGCAGCGCCTGGACGGGATCCTACGAGCAGTACTTC.

The chain employs TRBV11-3 and TRBJ1-1, with D perhaps TRBD1 (6 bases). Germline values: CDR1 SGHNT, CDR2 YENEEA. Trimming took 1 base from V and 6 from J, leaving 9 bases between them. CDR3 length: 13 residues. CDR3 sequence reads: CASSLARGAEAFF. CDR3 bases: TGTGCCAGCAGCTTAGCCAGGGGCGCTGAAGCTTTCTTT.

The chain uses TRBV4-1 and TRBJ2-2; D not resolved. The germline CDR1 and CDR2 sequences are MGHRA and YSYEKL. V lost 4 bases and J 7 bases, leaving 10 bases between the germline ends. This CDR3 contains 13 residues. In DNA, the CDR3 is TGCGCCAGCAGCCTCTCAGGTGGCGGGGAGCTGTTTTTT. The encoded protein is CASSLSGGGELFF.

Only a few counts were recorded for this clone. The V call is TRBV9, the J call TRBJ2-1; 8 nucleotides match TRBD1. The ends lost 4 bases at V and 7 bases at J; junction bases unmatched: 7. The CDR3 contains 14 residues. From germline, CDR1 is SGDLS and CDR2 YYNGEE. The CDR3 is CASSPGQGLNEQFF. The CDR3 DNA follows: TGTGCCAGCAGCCCCGGACAGGGTTTGAATGAGCAGTTCTTC.

In its sample, this clone was seen once. This chain joins TRBV2 and TRBJ2-3, with 12 bases lining up with TRBD2. The germline V gene has CDR1 SNHLY and CDR2 FYNNEI. V trimming: 6 bases; J trimming: 4 bases; junction bases outside the gene matches: 8. The CDR3 runs 16 residues. The CDR3 nucleotides are TGTGCCAGCAGGGAGTCTAGCGGGGGGGCCTCAGATACGCAGTATTTT. Translated: CASRESSGGASDTQYF.

The chain combines TRBV9 with TRBJ2-7; TRBD2 might be the D (5 bases). Germline CDR1 and CDR2: SGDLS and YYNGEE. The CDR3 contains 17 residues. Trimming removed 0 bases at V and 2 bases at J, with 18 bases between. This chain's CDR3 is CASSVGPRVLATYEQYF. The CDR3 nucleotides read TGTGCCAGCAGCGTAGGGCCCCGAGTCCTAGCCACCTACGAGCAGTACTTC. Complete variable domain (other parts from reference TRBV9 and TRBJ2-7): DSGVTQTPKHLITATGQRVTLRCSPRSGDLSVYWYQQSLDQGLQFLIQYYNGEERAKGNILERFSAQQFPDLHSELNLSSLELGDSALYFCASSVGPRVLATYEQYFGPGTRLTVT.

This chain uses TRBV18 with TRBJ2-1; D is perhaps TRBD1 (6 bases). Between the trimmed V and J ends, which lost 4 bases and 8 bases, there was a span of 18 bases. The CDR3 covers 15 residues. CDR1 and CDR2 (germline): KGHSH, LQKENI. The DNA of the CDR3 is TGTGCCAGCTCACATGGACAGCCCGGGCGGGATGAGCAGTTCTTC. It is translated as CASSHGQPGRDEQFF.

The chain combines TRBV7-8 with TRBJ1-5, with a weak D call TRBD1 (6 bases). V was shortened by 1 base and J by 4 bases, with 8 bases between the two germline ends. Germline V gives CDR1 SGHVS, CDR2 FQNEAQ. The CDR3 has 14 amino acids. CDR3 sequence: CASSLGTVNQPQHF. Here the CDR3 DNA reads TGTGCCAGCAGCTTAGGGACAGTAAATCAGCCCCAGCATTTT.

V usage is TRBV4-1 and J usage is TRBJ2-3; 7 nucleotides match TRBD1. The CDR3 length is 15 residues. Germline V gene lookup returns CDR1 MGHRA and CDR2 YSYEKL. V shed 4 bases and J 4 bases; nucleotides not matched to a gene: 8. The DNA for the CDR3 is TGCGCCAGCAGCCCCCCTGTCAGGGGGTCAGATACGCAGTATTTT. As protein: CASSPPVRGSDTQYF.

The V gene is TRBV5-1, the J gene TRBJ2-2, with 7 bases that match TRBD1. The CDR3 consists of 14 residues. The germline V gene encodes CDR1 SGHRS and CDR2 YFSETQ. Trimming cost V 1 base and J 7 bases; bases outside gene matches: 4. The CDR3 reads CASSLFQGDGELFF. CDR3 nucleotide sequence: TGCGCCAGCAGCTTGTTCCAGGGGGACGGGGAGCTGTTTTTT.